These 31 T cell receptor beta chains originate from one sample sequenced in a study of Graves' ophthalmopathy and Graves' hyperthyroidism. Researchers took RNA transcripts and amplified TCR beta CDR3 regions from them. RT-PCR in the first round used HTBI primers; a second-round multiplex PCR followed. In TCRdb, the multiplex PCR reads were re-called with MiXCR into one record per CDR3 protein. This table has roughly 1.1 million distinct CDR3 sequences, around a third appearing once. Material: peripheral blood or thyroid tissue (not recorded which). These receptors were obtained from an adult man with Graves' hyperthyroidism.

This clonotype was seen repeatedly, ten times or more. The chain carries TRBV20-1 and TRBJ2-7; 13 nucleotides line up with TRBD2. V gave up 6 bases and J gave up 4 bases; unmatched junction bases: 9. From germline, CDR1 is DFQATT and CDR2 SNEGSKA (reference sequence). CDR3 length: 15 amino acids. The CDR3 bases are TGCAGTGCGCCGGGGACTAGCGGGACCGGTTACGAGCAGTACTTC. The encoded protein is CSAPGTSGTGYEQYF.

The J gene is TRBJ2-7, the V gene TRBV11-2; possibly TRBD1 for D (5 bases). Between the trimmed V and J ends, which lost 5 bases and 3 bases, there was a span of 14 bases. The germline gives CDR1 SGHAT, CDR2 FQNNGV. CDR3 length equals 14 residues. CDR3 nucleotide sequence: TGTGCCAGCAGCAACCCAGGACACTTCTACGAGCAGTACTTC. Translation: CASSNPGHFYEQYF.

This clonotype came up a few times. The chain uses TRBV7-6 and TRBJ2-7, with TRBD2 matching 7 bases. Losses at the gene ends were 6 bases for V and 5 bases for J; bases not matched to a gene: 13. This CDR3 has 15 amino acids. Looked up from germline, CDR1 is SGHVS and CDR2 is FNYEAQ. The CDR3 nucleotides are TGTGCCAGCAGTTACGAACCGGGGGGAGTGGACGAGCAGTACTTC. Its protein product is CASSYEPGGVDEQYF.

This clonotype was detected a few times. CDR3 sequence: CASSEAEGTEQYF. CDR3 DNA: TGTGCCAGCAGTGAAGCGGAAGGGACCGAGCAGTACTTC. J is TRBJ2-7 and V is TRBV6-1; either TRBD1 or TRBD2 may supply D (5 bases each). Trimming pared 0 bases from V and 6 bases from J, leaving 9 bases between. The CDR3 length is 13 residues. In germline, CDR1 is MNHNS, CDR2 SASEGT.

As concerns this clonotype: A much larger clone lies one base from this, so it may be a read error. In nucleotides, the CDR3 is TGTGCCAGCAGTGACCACGGCGGGTGTGGGGCCAACGTCCTGACTTTC. It yields the protein CASSDHGGCGANVLTF. The chain employs TRBV6-5 and TRBJ2-6; possibly TRBD2 for D (5 bases). The V gene's germline CDR1 is MNHEY and CDR2 SVGAGI. This CDR3 spans 16 amino acids. Trimming cost V 5 bases and J 3 bases, with 14 bases left between them.

In its sample, this clonotype was seen a few times. The chain links TRBV10-2 to TRBJ1-5; 11 bases match TRBD1. This CDR3 comprises 15 residues. The germline V gene has CDR1 WSHSY and CDR2 SAAADI. The V segment lost 4 bases and the J segment 6 bases; nucleotides outside the gene matches: 5. The chain's CDR3 is CASSVGQGEAQPQHF. The CDR3 coding sequence is TGCGCCAGCAGTGTGGGACAGGGGGAGGCTCAGCCCCAGCATTTT.

Of note for this clonotype: It may be a read error: a sequence one base away is much more abundant. The rearrangement links TRBV7-8 to TRBJ2-7; a weak D match, TRBD2 (5 bases). Germline values: CDR1 SGHVS, CDR2 FQNEAQ. This CDR3 region has 15 residues. This CDR3 is CASSRRRAADYEQCF. In nucleotides, the CDR3 is TGTGCCAGCAGCCGCCGACGAGCGGCAGACTACGAGCAGTGCTTC. The variable domain in full, with the rest retrieved from reference TRBV7-8 and TRBJ2-7, is GAGVSQSPRYKVAKRGQDVALRCDPISGHVSLFWYQQALGQGPEFLTYFQNEAQLDKSGLPSDRFFAERPEGSVSTLKIQRTQQEDSAVYLCASSRRRAADYEQCFGPGTRLTVT.

This clonotype was found a few times. This chain joins TRBV2 and TRBJ1-2; no reliable D call. The CDR3 is 13 amino acids. Deletions cut 5 bases from V and 2 bases from J, with 9 bases between. Germline values: CDR1 SNHLY, CDR2 FYNNEI. CDR3 sequence reads: CASSKTENYGYTF. The CDR3 bases are TGTGCCAGCAGTAAAACAGAGAACTATGGCTACACCTTC.

This clonotype was seen a few times. V gene TRBV9 combines with J gene TRBJ2-5; D gene ambiguous. Trimming stripped 2 bases from V and 5 bases from J, with 16 bases between. The CDR3 loop spans 15 amino acids. Germline CDR1 reads SGDLS; CDR2 reads YYNGEE. CDR3: CASSVTPGYGETQYF. DNA of the CDR3: TGTGCCAGCAGCGTGACCCCAGGCTACGGGGAGACCCAGTACTTC. Filled out from reference TRBV9 and TRBJ2-5, the complete variable domain reads DSGVTQTPKHLITATGQRVTLRCSPRSGDLSVYWYQQSLDQGLQFLIQYYNGEERAKGNILERFSAQQFPDLHSELNLSSLELGDSALYFCASSVTPGYGETQYFGPGTRLLVL.

The genes are TRBV27 and TRBJ1-5, with unresolved D. With 6 bases removed from V and 0 bases from J, the gap between germline ends came to 12 bases. The CDR3 spans 15 residues. CDR1 is MNHEY and CDR2 is SMNVEV in the germline V gene (reference sequence). CDR3 sequence reads: CASRTQAASNQPQHF. In DNA, the CDR3 is TGTGCCAGCAGAACCCAGGCGGCTAGCAATCAGCCCCAGCATTTT.

In this sample, this clonotype turned up a few times. The genes are TRBV20-1 and TRBJ2-7; possibly TRBD1 for D (5 bases). Trimming stripped 3 bases from V and 7 bases from J, with 10 bases between. CDR1 is DFQATT, CDR2 SNEGSKA, per germline (reference sequence). This CDR3 spans 11 amino acids. The CDR3 sequence is CSARERGEQYF. The CDR3, as DNA: TGCAGTGCTAGGGAAAGGGGAGAGCAGTACTTC.

The DNA for the CDR3 is TGTGCCAGCAGTTCCGGGAGCTCGGGTACCGGGGAGCTGTTTTTT. Its protein is CASSSGSSGTGELFF. V is TRBV2 and J is TRBJ2-2, with D tentatively TRBD2 (6 bases). The CDR3 is 15 residues long. CDR1 is SNHLY and CDR2 is FYNNEI in the germline V gene. Trimming shortened V by 5 bases and J by 5 bases, and 15 bases separated the two germline ends.

The genes are TRBV25-1 and TRBJ2-5; 8 nucleotides match TRBD2. The V segment lost 6 bases and the J segment 4 bases; nucleotides outside the gene matches: 10. CDR1 MGHDK and CDR2 SYGVNS come from the germline V gene. The CDR3 extends over 15 amino acids. This CDR3 reads CASRRPGGIVETQYF. The DNA for the CDR3 is TGTGCCAGCAGAAGGCCGGGGGGGATAGTAGAGACCCAGTACTTC.

The rearrangement uses TRBV7-8 and TRBJ1-1, with D possibly TRBD1 on 6 matching bases. The V end was cut by 8 bases, the J end by 3 bases, with 19 bases between. Germline V CDR1 and CDR2: SGHVS, FQNEAQ. This CDR3 has 15 residues. The CDR3 nucleotides are TGTGCCAGCGGGGGCGTAGGGCAGGGTGACACTGAAGCTTTCTTT. It translates to CASGGVGQGDTEAFF.

There are many counts of this clonotype. The CDR3 DNA is TGTGCCAGCAGCGATCCCGACGGATTGAACACTGAAGCTTTCTTT. This translates into CASSDPDGLNTEAFF. This chain joins TRBV7-6 and TRBJ1-1; no firm D call. CDR1 is SGHVS, CDR2 FNYEAQ, per germline. This CDR3 has 15 residues. V was pared by 5 bases and J by 0 bases, with 13 bases between. Combining the CDR3 with reference TRBV7-6 and TRBJ1-1 gives the whole variable domain GAGVSQSPRYKVTKRGQDVALRCDPISGHVSLYWYRQALGQGPEFLTYFNYEAQQDKSGLPNDRFSAERPEGSISTLTIQRTEQRDSAMYRCASSDPDGLNTEAFFGQGTRLTVV.

Comments on this clonotype: A much bigger clone sits one base away, suggesting this may be a read error. The chain is built from TRBV7-9 and TRBJ1-5, with D possibly being TRBD1 (6 bases). The germline gives CDR1 SEHNR, CDR2 FQNEAQ (reference sequence). The CDR3 has 13 amino acids. The CDR3 spells CASSWGGNHPQHF. The CDR3 bases are TGTGCCAGCAGCTGGGGGGGCAATCATCCCCAGCATTTT.

The sample holds many counts of this clonotype. This chain links TRBV7-9 with TRBJ1-6, with D possibly matching TRBD1 (5 bases). Trimming shortened V by 5 bases and J by 7 bases, and 12 bases separated the two germline ends. This CDR3 spans 14 amino acids. Germline lookup yields CDR1 SEHNR and CDR2 FQNEAQ (reference sequence). The chain's CDR3 is CASSSRDGNSPLHF. The CDR3 DNA sequence: TGTGCCAGCAGCAGCCGGGACGGCAATTCACCCCTCCACTTT.

This clonotype occurred many times. The rearrangement links TRBV9 to TRBJ2-7, with 9 bases aligning to TRBD2. This CDR3 spans 15 amino acids. Germline-derived CDR1 and CDR2 are SGDLS and YYNGEE. The J segment lost 6 bases and the V segment lost 3 bases, leaving 10 bases of the junction unmatched. The CDR3 spells CASSGDPGTSSEQYF. Written as DNA, the CDR3 is TGTGCCAGCAGCGGCGATCCCGGGACTAGCTCCGAGCAGTACTTC.

This clonotype was observed many times. V is TRBV7-9 and J is TRBJ1-1; tentatively, D is TRBD1 (5 bases). The ends were cut back, 0 bases at V and 4 bases at J, with 9 bases in the middle. The germline gives CDR1 SEHNR, CDR2 FQNEAQ (reference sequence). The CDR3 totals 14 residues. The CDR3 loop reads CASSLAGRATEAFF. The DNA of the CDR3 is TGTGCCAGCAGCTTAGCTGGCAGGGCCACTGAAGCTTTCTTT.

On this clonotype itself: Given a much more abundant clone one base away, this may be a read error. The chain uses TRBV19 and TRBJ1-4, with no clear D. The CDR3 sequence is 14 residues long. Germline-derived CDR1 and CDR2 are LNHDA and SQIVND (reference sequence). V lost 8 bases to trimming and J lost 4 bases, with 14 bases between them. Written as DNA, the CDR3 is TGTGCCAGTGGTCCGATTTTGGGTAATGAAAAACTGTTTTTT. Protein sequence: CASGPILGNEKLFF.

This clonotype was observed a handful of times. The chain is built from TRBV6-4 and TRBJ2-6; TRBD1 matches 7 bases. CDR1 and CDR2 from the germline V gene are MRHNA and SNTAGT. Trimming cost V 3 bases and J 2 bases; bases outside gene matches: 10. This CDR3 contains 18 residues. The CDR3 DNA reads as TGTGCCAGCAGTGAACGGACAGGAATAGGACCTGGGGCCAACGTCCTGACTTTC. Its translation is CASSERTGIGPGANVLTF.

This clonotype has ten or more counts. This chain links TRBV20-1 with TRBJ1-1; D remains unclear. The CDR3 loop spans 14 amino acids. Germline CDR1 and CDR2: DFQATT and SNEGSKA (reference sequence). Trimming stripped 0 bases from V and 1 base from J, with 9 bases between. CDR3 region: CSARDPLANTEAFF. In DNA, the CDR3 is TGCAGTGCTAGAGATCCCCTAGCGAACACTGAAGCTTTCTTT.

This clonotype was recorded at least ten times. V gene TRBV29-1 combines with J gene TRBJ2-7; 9 bases map to TRBD2. This CDR3 region has 14 residues. The V and J ends lost 8 bases and 2 bases, in that order; junction bases with no gene match: 10. CDR1 is SQVTM, CDR2 ANQGSEA, per germline. The DNA of the CDR3 is TGCAGCCACCGCGGGAGGGGTATTACCTACGAGCAGTACTTC. Amino acid sequence: CSHRGRGITYEQYF.

The CDR3, as DNA: TGTGCCAGCAGCCAAACAGGGGTAGCCTACGAGCAGTACTTC. The encoded protein is CASSQTGVAYEQYF. This chain links TRBV5-6 with TRBJ2-7; TRBD1 agrees at 7 bases. This CDR3 has 14 amino acids. CDR1 and CDR2 (germline): SGHDT, YYEEEE. V dropped 4 bases and J dropped 2; count of bases not matched to a gene: 6.

In this sample, this clonotype turned up many times. The rearrangement uses TRBV7-2 and TRBJ1-5; D is ambiguous. The CDR3 runs 13 residues. Trimming left V 4 bases short and J 6 bases short, with 10 bases between. Germline V gene data show CDR1 as SGHTA and CDR2 as FQGNSA. In DNA form, the CDR3 reads TGTGCCAGCAGCTCGCCGGATAGTCAGCCCCAGCATTTT. Its protein is CASSSPDSQPQHF.

The rearrangement uses TRBV29-1 and TRBJ1-2; D is unresolved. Germline V gives CDR1 SQVTM, CDR2 ANQGSEA. V was trimmed by 4 bases and J by 6 bases, leaving 6 bases between them. The CDR3 has 10 residues. CDR3 coding DNA: TGCAGCGTTGTTGGGAATGGCTACACCTTC. Its protein is CSVVGNGYTF.

Many counts were recorded for this clonotype. The V call is TRBV7-3, the J call TRBJ2-5; 11 bases map to TRBD1. Germline V gene data show CDR1 as SGHTA and CDR2 as FQGTGA. This CDR3 has 14 residues. Germline trimming cut 5 bases from V and 6 bases from J; bases unmatched to any gene: 5. CDR3 residues: CASSAGTGGKTQYF. CDR3 in DNA: TGTGCCAGCAGCGCCGGGACAGGGGGGAAGACCCAGTACTTC.

This clonotype was seen a handful of times. The genes are TRBV7-6 and TRBJ2-5, with D possibly matching TRBD2 (5 bases). Germline loops: CDR1 SGHVS, CDR2 FNYEAQ. The CDR3 sequence is 14 residues long. With 5 bases removed from V and 8 bases from J, the gap between germline ends came to 18 bases. CDR3 coding DNA: TGTGCCAGCAGCATCAACAGCCGCCGGGAAACCCAGTACTTC. Amino acids: CASSINSRRETQYF.

This clonotype was observed a few times. The rearrangement joins TRBV27 to TRBJ1-2, with 8 nucleotides matching TRBD1. The CDR3 has 17 amino acids. Germline values: CDR1 MNHEY, CDR2 SMNVEV (reference sequence). V was pared by 0 bases and J by 3 bases, with 9 bases of the junction left unmatched. CDR3 region: CASSLSGSGRGHYGYTF. DNA for the CDR3: TGTGCCAGCAGTTTATCGGGTTCGGGCAGGGGGCACTATGGCTACACCTTC.

The V and J genes are TRBV29-1 and TRBJ1-1; D remains unclear. The germline V and J ends were trimmed by 7 bases and 8 bases, with 17 bases remaining between them. The CDR3 is 12 residues long. Per germline, CDR1 SQVTM and CDR2 ANQGSEA. The CDR3 reads CSASLAGGEAFF. The CDR3 DNA reads as TGCAGCGCCTCACTAGCGGGAGGAGAAGCTTTCTTT.

This clonotype was seen at least ten times. This chain joins TRBV5-8 and TRBJ1-4; TRBD1 might be the D (5 bases). CDR3 length equals 14 residues. Trimming stripped 4 bases from V and 5 bases from J, with 12 bases between. The germline CDR1 and CDR2 sequences are SGHTS and YDEGEE. Written as DNA, the CDR3 is TGTGCCAGCAGCCCGGCAGGGAGAAATGAAAAACTGTTTTTT. It encodes CASSPAGRNEKLFF. The entire variable domain, with the rest obtained from reference TRBV5-8 and TRBJ1-4, is as follows: EAGVTQSPTHLIKTRGQQATLRCSPISGHTSVYWYQQALGLGLQFLLWYDEGEERNRGNFPPRFSGRQFPNYSSELNVNALELEDSALYLCASSPAGRNEKLFFGSGTQLSVL.